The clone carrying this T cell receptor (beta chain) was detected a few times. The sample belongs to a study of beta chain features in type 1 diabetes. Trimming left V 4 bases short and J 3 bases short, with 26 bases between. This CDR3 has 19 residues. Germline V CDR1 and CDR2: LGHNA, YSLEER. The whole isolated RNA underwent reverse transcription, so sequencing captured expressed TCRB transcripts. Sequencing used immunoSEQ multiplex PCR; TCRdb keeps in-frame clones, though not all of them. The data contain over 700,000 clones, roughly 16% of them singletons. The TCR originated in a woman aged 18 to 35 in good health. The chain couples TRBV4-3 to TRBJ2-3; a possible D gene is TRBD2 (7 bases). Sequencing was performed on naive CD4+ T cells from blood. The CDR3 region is CASSPQRGSGTRGTDTQYF. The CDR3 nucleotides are TGCGCCAGCAGCCCACAAAGGGGGAGCGGGACAAGGGGTACAGATACGCAGTATTTT.